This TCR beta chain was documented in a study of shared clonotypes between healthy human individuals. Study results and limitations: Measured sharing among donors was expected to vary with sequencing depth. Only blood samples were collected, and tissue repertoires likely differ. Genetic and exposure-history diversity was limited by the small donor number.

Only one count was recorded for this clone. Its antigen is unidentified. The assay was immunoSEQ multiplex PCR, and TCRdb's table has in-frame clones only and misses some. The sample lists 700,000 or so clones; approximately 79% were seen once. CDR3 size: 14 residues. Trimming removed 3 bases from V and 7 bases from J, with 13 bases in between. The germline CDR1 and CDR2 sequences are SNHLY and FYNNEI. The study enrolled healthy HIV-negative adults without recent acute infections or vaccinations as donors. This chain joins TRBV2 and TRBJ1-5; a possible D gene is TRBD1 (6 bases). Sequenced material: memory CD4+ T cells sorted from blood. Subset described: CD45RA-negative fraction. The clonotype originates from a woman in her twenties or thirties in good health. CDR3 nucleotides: TGTGCCAGCAGTGACGGGGGCGAACTACAGCCCCAGCATTTT. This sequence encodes CASSDGGELQPQHF.